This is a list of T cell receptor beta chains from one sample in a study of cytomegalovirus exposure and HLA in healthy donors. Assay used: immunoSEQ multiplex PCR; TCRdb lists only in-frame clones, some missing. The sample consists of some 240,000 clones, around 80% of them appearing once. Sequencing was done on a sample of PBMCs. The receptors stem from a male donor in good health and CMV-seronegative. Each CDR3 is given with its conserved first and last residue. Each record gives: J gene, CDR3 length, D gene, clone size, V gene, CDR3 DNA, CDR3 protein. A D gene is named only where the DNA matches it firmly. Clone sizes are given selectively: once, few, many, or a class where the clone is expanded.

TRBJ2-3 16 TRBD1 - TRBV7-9 TGTGCCAGCAGCTTCTCCAGGACAGGGGGCAGAGATACGCAGTATTTT CASSFSRTGGRDTQYF
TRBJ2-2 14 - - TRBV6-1 TGTGCCAGCAGCGCCTTACTAGGTACGGGGGAGCTGTTTTTT CASSALLGTGELFF
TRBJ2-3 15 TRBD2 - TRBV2 TGTGCCAGCAGTGAACCAGCGGGAAGCACAGATACGCAGTATTTT CASSEPAGSTDTQYF
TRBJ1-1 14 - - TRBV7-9 TGTTCCAGCAGGCCACAGGGAATGAACACTGAAGCTTTCTTT CSSRPQGMNTEAFF
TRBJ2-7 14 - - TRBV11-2 TGTGCCAGCAGCGGGCTGACAGGACGTTACGAGCAGTACTTC CASSGLTGRYEQYF
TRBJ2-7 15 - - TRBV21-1 TGTGCCAGCAGCCCTCGGGCTAGCGGGGCCTACGAGCAGTACTTC CASSPRASGAYEQYF
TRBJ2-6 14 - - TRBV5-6 TGTGCCAGCAGCGATCGTAGCGGGGCCAACGTCCTGACTTTC CASSDRSGANVLTF
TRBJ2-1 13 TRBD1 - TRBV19 TGTGCCAGTAGTACTCCGGACAGGTTCGAGCAGTTCTTC CASSTPDRFEQFF
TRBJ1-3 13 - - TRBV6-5 TGTGCCAGCAGTGAAGCCTCTGGAAACACCATATATTTT CASSEASGNTIYF
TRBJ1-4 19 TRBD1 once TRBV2 TGTGCCAGCAGTTCTTCCCCCGGGACAGGGGGCTCCGAGCATGAAAAACTGTTTTTT CASSSSPGTGGSEHEKLFF
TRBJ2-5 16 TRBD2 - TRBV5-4 TGTGCCAGCAGCAGTGGGATAGCGGGAGTCCGGGAGACCCAGTACTTC CASSSGIAGVRETQYF
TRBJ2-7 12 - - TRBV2 TGTGCCAGCAGGATAGGGGGTAGCGAGCAGTACTTC CASRIGGSEQYF
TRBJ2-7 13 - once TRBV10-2 TGCGCCAGCAAGGCTAGCGTATCCTACGAGCAGTACTTC CASKASVSYEQYF
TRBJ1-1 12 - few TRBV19 TGTGCCAGTAGTCAGGGTAACACTGAAGCTTTCTTT CASSQGNTEAFF
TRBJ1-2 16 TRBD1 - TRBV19 TGTGCCAGTAGTACCCAGAGGACAGGGGGGAACTATGGCTACACCTTC CASSTQRTGGNYGYTF
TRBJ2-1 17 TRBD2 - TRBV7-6 TGTGCCAGCAGCTTAGCGCCAGGACTAGCGGGGGTTAATGAGCAGTTCTTC CASSLAPGLAGVNEQFF
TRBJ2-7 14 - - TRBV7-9 TGTGCCAGCAGTTCATCGGACAGCATCTACGAGCAGTACTTC CASSSSDSIYEQYF
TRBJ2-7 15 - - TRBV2 TGTGCCAGCAGTGTTGACGCGTCCACTCGGGACGAGCAGTACTTC CASSVDASTRDEQYF
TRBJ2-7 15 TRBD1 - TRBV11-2 TGTGCCAGCAGCCCCTCGGGACAGGGTCACTACGAGCAGTACTTC CASSPSGQGHYEQYF
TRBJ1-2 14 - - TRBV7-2 TGTGCCAGCAGCTCCCGGGGAGCTAACTATGGCTACACCTTC CASSSRGANYGYTF
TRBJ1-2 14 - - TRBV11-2 TGTGCCAGCAGCCCTTTTAACCTCGGCTATGGCTACACCTTC CASSPFNLGYGYTF
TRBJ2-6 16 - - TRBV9 TGTGCCAGCACCGCAGGGGGGCGTGTTGGGGCCAACGTCCTGACTTTC CASTAGGRVGANVLTF
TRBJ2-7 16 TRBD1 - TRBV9 TGTGCCAGCAGCCTAAGCACAGGGGGAGTTAGATCCGAGCAGTACTTC CASSLSTGGVRSEQYF
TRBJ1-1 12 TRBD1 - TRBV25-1 TGTGCCAACAGCGCAGGGGGGACTGAAGCTTTCTTT CANSAGGTEAFF
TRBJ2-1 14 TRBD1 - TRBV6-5 TGTGCCAGCAGACAACCCGACAGGGGCAATGAGCAGTTCTTC CASRQPDRGNEQFF
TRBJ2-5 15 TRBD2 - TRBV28 TGTGCCAGCAGTTGGGGACTAGCGGGAGGAGAGACCCAGTACTTC CASSWGLAGGETQYF
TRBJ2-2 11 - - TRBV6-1 TGTGCCAGCAGGGAGGCCGGGGAGCTGTTTTTT CASREAGELFF
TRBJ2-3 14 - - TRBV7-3 TGTGCCAGCAGCTTATTCGTTAGCACAGATACGCAGTATTTT CASSLFVSTDTQYF
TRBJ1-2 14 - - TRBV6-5 TGTGCCAGCAGTTACGGCAGGGCTAACTATGGCTACACCTTC CASSYGRANYGYTF
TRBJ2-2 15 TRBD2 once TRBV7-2 TGTGCCAGCACCCCGGGGCTAGCGGGACCCGGGGAGCTGTTTTTT CASTPGLAGPGELFF
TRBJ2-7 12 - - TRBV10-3 TGTGCCATCAGATACAGGGCCGACGAGCAGTACTTC CAIRYRADEQYF
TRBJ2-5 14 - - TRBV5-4 TGTGCCAGCAGCTTGGGAGTCCTAGGGGGGACCCAGTACTTC CASSLGVLGGTQYF
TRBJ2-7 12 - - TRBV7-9 TGTGCCAGCAGCCTGACAACCTACGAGCAGTACTTC CASSLTTYEQYF
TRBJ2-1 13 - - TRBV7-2 TGTGCCAGCAGCTTAAATCTAGCGAATGAGCAGTTCTTC CASSLNLANEQFF
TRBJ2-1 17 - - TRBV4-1 TGCGCCAGCAGCCAAGTACTAGGGAGTAGCGCCTACAATGAGCAGTTCTTC CASSQVLGSSAYNEQFF
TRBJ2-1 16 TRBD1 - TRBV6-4 TGTGCCAGCAGTGGAGTATGGGGACAGGGTAGCAATGAGCAGTTCTTC CASSGVWGQGSNEQFF